This T cell receptor (beta chain) is from a study of CD8+CD57+ T cells in acquired aplastic anemia. Across the study: Mean yield of DNA from sorted CD4+ and CD8+ cells was about 3.2 ug. Study conclusions and caveats: The CD8+ Simpson's diversity of patients and controls was not significantly different. Patients and controls were found to share twenty-nine CD8+ CDR3 sequences.

CDR3 and TCR beta VDJ profiling relied on a genomic DNA template. From the reads, TCRdb called clonotypes with MiXCR, one entry per CDR3 protein. The data show some 200,000 distinct CDR3 sequences, around half seen once. The sequenced patients had an expansion of CD8+CD57+ cells seen by flow cytometry. Each of the patients presented with severe acquired aplastic anemia. Only a few counts were recorded for this clonotype. Antigen specificity is unknown. The germline CDR1 and CDR2 sequences are SEHNR and FQNEAQ (reference sequence). This CDR3 has 12 residues. Trimming stripped 1 base from V and 3 bases from J, with 4 bases between.

The sequenced sample was sorted CD4+, CD8+, or CD8+CD57+ T cells (not recorded which) from PBMCs. This sequence originates from a human donor with aplastic anemia. The V gene is TRBV7-9, the J gene TRBJ2-7; no clear D gene. Written as DNA, the CDR3 is TGTGCCAGCAGCTTAGTCGACTACGAGCAGTACTTC. This codes for CASSLVDYEQYF.